Given below is one TCR beta chain in context. The data originate from a study of blood T cell repertoires in COVID-19. Study at large: The United States, Italy and Spain were the sources of the acute and convalescent COVID-19 samples. The cDNA or gDNA used as material had been derived from T cells, B-cell-depleted T cells, or PBMCs.

This CDR3 spans 16 amino acids. With 6 bases clipped from V and 5 bases from J, the junction kept 6 bases outside the gene matches. CDR1 and CDR2 (germline): SGHTA, FQGNSA. As originally analysed: Nucleated cell number was recorded as an estimate derived from reference gene primer amplification. Generated by immunoSEQ multiplex PCR, the TCRdb table keeps only in-frame clones and is missing some. The V and J calls and the clone size are those of that table, but D and trimming were determined from the DNA. The sample records about 380,000 clones, around 92% being singletons. The sequence was collected from a man in his forties with acute or convalescent COVID-19. The rearrangement uses TRBV7-2 and TRBJ2-5; 16 bases map to TRBD2. The sequenced sample consisted of peripheral blood. The CDR3: CASRPPGLAGGETQYF. CDR3 coding DNA: TGTGCCAGCAGGCCGCCGGGACTAGCGGGAGGGGAGACCCAGTACTTC.